The clone carrying this T cell receptor beta chain was counted a few times. No antigen is known for it. CDR3 length equals 17 residues. Per the germline V gene, CDR1 is MNHEY and CDR2 is SMNVEV (reference sequence). Trimming removed 8 bases from V and 1 base from J; junction bases left unmatched: 16. This record comes from a study of beta chain features in type 1 diabetes. Study-wide results and limits: Within each of all four CD4+ subsets, Type 1 diabetes patients had TCRB CDR3s that were moderately but significantly shorter.

Expressed TCRB transcripts were sequenced because the isolated RNA had all been reverse transcribed beforehand. Profiling relied on immunoSEQ multiplex PCR, and the TCRdb table lists in-frame clones only, not all of them. Of 200,000 to 250,000 clones in the sample, 9.6% were seen once. The sequencing sample was made of naive CD4+ T cells from blood. The rearrangement joins TRBV27 to TRBJ1-1; 7 bases are shared with TRBD1. The source of this sequence is a woman aged 18-30 years in good health. The CDR3 reads CASLSNRGLFGNTEAFF. Here the CDR3 DNA reads TGTGCCAGCTTGAGCAACAGGGGATTGTTTGGGAACACTGAAGCTTTCTTT.